Listed below are T cell receptor beta chains from one sample, sequenced in a study of blood T cell repertoires in COVID-19. The protocol was immunoSEQ multiplex PCR, while the TCRdb copy is restricted to in-frame clones and leaves out a portion. The table includes under 250,000 clones, about 86% detected once. Source material: peripheral blood. These receptors all come from a man in his forties or fifties with active or convalescent COVID-19. Both conserved end residues are part of each CDR3. The D gene is left open where the match is weak. Clone size is not always given. Where it is, it says once, few, many or a class for expanded clones.

-,TRBV6-6,TRBJ1-2,-,CASSGPQGTRGYTF,TGTGCCAGCAGTGGCCCTCAGGGGACGAGGGGCTACACCTTC
-,TRBV3-1/TRBV3-2,TRBJ1-2,-,CASSQGWYRPDYGYTF,TGTGCCAGCAGCCAAGGATGGTACAGGCCCGACTATGGCTACACCTTC
-,TRBV6-5,TRBJ1-1,-,CASSQDLNTEAFF,TGTGCCAGCAGTCAGGACTTAAACACTGAAGCTTTCTTT
-,TRBV30,TRBJ1-5,-,CAWSVGAGKEPQHF,TGTGCCTGGAGTGTCGGTGCAGGGAAGGAGCCCCAGCATTTT
-,TRBV5-1,TRBJ1-2,-,CASSLGQQTSNYGYTF,TGCGCCAGCAGCTTGGGTCAGCAGACTTCTAACTATGGCTACACCTTC
TRBD2,TRBV25-1,TRBJ2-3,-,CASSSGLAGTDTQYF,TGTGCCAGCAGTTCGGGACTAGCGGGCACAGATACGCAGTATTTT
TRBD2,TRBV11-2,TRBJ2-1,-,CASSYSGGRHNEQFF,TGTGCCAGCAGCTATAGCGGGGGACGGCACAATGAGCAGTTCTTC
-,TRBV2,TRBJ1-5,-,CASSSARQNQPQHF,TGTGCCAGCAGTTCCGCCCGACAAAATCAGCCCCAGCATTTT
TRBD1,TRBV6-5,TRBJ1-4,-,CASSWDSNEKLFF,TGTGCCAGCAGTTGGGACAGCAATGAAAAACTGTTTTTT
TRBD1,TRBV19,TRBJ1-4,-,CASSPGTGGEKLFF,TGTGCCAGTAGCCCCGGGACAGGGGGAGAAAAACTGTTTTTT
-,TRBV30,TRBJ2-6,few,CAWSGGVGANVLTF,TGTGCCTGGAGTGGGGGGGTAGGGGCCAACGTCCTGACTTTC
TRBD2,TRBV30,TRBJ2-7,-,CAWSYRGGLAGAYEQYF,TGTGCCTGGAGTTACCGGGGTGGTCTAGCGGGAGCCTACGAGCAGTACTTC
-,TRBV19,TRBJ1-1,-,CASSWGVDTEAFF,TGTGCCAGTAGTTGGGGAGTGGACACTGAAGCTTTCTTT
TRBD2,TRBV7-6,TRBJ2-1,-,CASSFFSGGEDNEQFF,TGTGCCAGCAGCTTTTTTAGCGGGGGGGAGGACAATGAGCAGTTCTTC
TRBD2,TRBV23-1,TRBJ2-1,few,CARGGNEQFF,TGCGCCCGGGGGGGTAATGAGCAGTTCTTC
-,TRBV3-1/TRBV3-2,TRBJ2-5,-,CASSHFGETQYF,TGTGCCAGCAGCCATTTCGGGGAGACCCAGTACTTC
TRBD2,TRBV6-5,TRBJ2-1,-,CASSYRSGGYNEQFF,TGTGCCAGCAGTTACCGTAGCGGGGGATACAATGAGCAGTTCTTC
-,TRBV6-5,TRBJ2-7,-,CASRPGPGVSYEQYF,TGTGCCAGCAGGCCCGGCCCAGGCGTTTCCTACGAGCAGTACTTC
TRBD1,TRBV10-3,TRBJ2-7,-,CAIRTGGAYEQYF,TGTGCCATCAGGACAGGGGGAGCCTACGAGCAGTACTTC
TRBD1,TRBV11-3,TRBJ2-4,-,CASSLQGADIQYF,TGTGCCAGCAGCTTACAGGGGGCGGACATTCAGTACTTC
-,TRBV7-9,TRBJ2-7,-,CASSSTPYYYEQYF,TGTGCCAGCAGCTCGACGCCGTACTACTACGAGCAGTACTTC
TRBD1,TRBV6-5,TRBJ1-5,-,CASSSTGDGQPQHF,TGTGCCAGCAGTTCCACAGGGGATGGTCAGCCCCAGCATTTT
-,TRBV6-6,TRBJ1-2,few,CASRPTTGYYGYTF,TGTGCCAGCAGACCTACTACAGGGTACTATGGCTACACCTTC
-,TRBV10-3,TRBJ2-3,-,CAISSQETNTDTQYF,TGTGCCATCAGTTCCCAAGAGACTAATACAGATACGCAGTATTTT
-,TRBV28,TRBJ2-7,-,CASSLGQIYEQYF,TGTGCCAGCAGTTTAGGGCAGATCTACGAGCAGTACTTC
TRBD1,TRBV18,TRBJ1-4,-,CASSPYQGADEKLFF,TGTGCCAGCTCACCTTATCAGGGGGCGGATGAAAAACTGTTTTTT
-,TRBV10-1,TRBJ1-1,-,CARWRKMNTEAFF,TGCGCCAGATGGAGGAAGATGAACACTGAAGCTTTCTTT
-,TRBV27,TRBJ1-2,-,CASSPKEGYGYTF,TGTGCCAGCAGCCCCAAGGAGGGGTATGGCTACACCTTC
-,TRBV21-1,TRBJ1-6,-,CASSIQKDSLSSYNSPLHF,TGTGCCAGCAGCATCCAAAAAGACAGCTTGAGCTCCTATAATTCACCCCTCCACTTT
-,TRBV19,TRBJ1-6,-,CASSIEEGYSPLHF,TGTGCCAGTAGTATAGAAGAGGGTTATTCACCCCTCCACTTT
-,TRBV28,TRBJ2-7,-,CASSPGQVLSYEQYF,TGTGCCAGCAGCCCTGGCCAGGTCCTTTCCTACGAGCAGTACTTC
-,TRBV11-2,TRBJ1-6,-,CASSLDLVNSPLHF,TGTGCCAGCAGCTTAGATTTAGTGAATTCACCCCTCCACTTT
TRBD1,TRBV7-9,TRBJ1-4,-,CASSPTTGSNEKLFF,TGTGCCAGCAGCCCGACGACAGGGTCTAATGAAAAACTGTTTTTT
TRBD2,TRBV7-2,TRBJ2-5,few,CASSLARTSGIIGETQYF,TGTGCCAGCAGCTTAGCCCGGACTAGCGGGATAATTGGAGAGACCCAGTACTTC
TRBD1,TRBV23-1,TRBJ2-7,-,CASSLRTGYEQYF,TGCGCCAGCAGTCTCCGGACAGGGTACGAGCAGTACTTC
-,TRBV24-1,TRBJ2-1,once,CATSDSRVLNEQFF,TGTGCCACCAGTGATTCCAGGGTACTCAATGAGCAGTTCTTC
-,TRBV28,TRBJ2-7,few,CASNLIQGPSYEQYF,TGTGCCAGCAACCTAATACAGGGTCCCTCCTACGAGCAGTACTTC
-,TRBV30,TRBJ1-1,-,CAWSNVAGGAFF,TGTGCCTGGAGTAACGTGGCGGGAGGTGCTTTCTTT
-,TRBV6-5,TRBJ1-2,-,CASSYYSGDGNYGYTF,TGTGCCAGCAGTTATTACTCAGGGGATGGGAACTATGGCTACACCTTC
TRBD1,TRBV7-9,TRBJ1-6,-,CASSARQGEDSPLHF,TGTGCCAGCAGCGCCCGACAGGGAGAGGATTCACCCCTCCACTTT
-,TRBV19,TRBJ2-3,-,CASSISRWVQGPDTQYF,TGTGCCAGTAGCATCTCGCGGTGGGTCCAGGGTCCAGATACGCAGTATTTT
TRBD1,TRBV19,TRBJ1-4,-,CASLSMDRAEKLFF,TGTGCCAGTCTATCTATGGACAGGGCTGAAAAACTGTTTTTT
TRBD2,TRBV30,TRBJ2-1,-,CAWSPAGLAGEQFF,TGTGCCTGGAGTCCCGCGGGACTAGCGGGAGAACAGTTCTTC
TRBD1,TRBV28,TRBJ1-4,-,CASSLGGTGHGKLFF,TGTGCCAGCAGTTTAGGCGGGACAGGGCATGGAAAACTGTTTTTT
TRBD2,TRBV4-3,TRBJ2-3,-,CASSQERGRSADTQYF,TGCGCCAGCAGCCAAGAGCGGGGGAGGAGTGCAGATACGCAGTATTTT
-,TRBV4-1,TRBJ2-6,-,CASSQETTFANVLTF,TGCGCCAGCAGCCAAGAGACGACTTTCGCGAACGTCCTGACTTTC
-,TRBV18,TRBJ2-7,-,CASSPLGGAPRSYEQYF,TGTGCCAGCTCACCACTGGGGGGAGCCCCTCGATCCTACGAGCAGTACTTC
TRBD1,TRBV19,TRBJ1-4,-,CASSPLDREFRKLFF,TGTGCCAGTAGTCCCTTGGACAGGGAATTCAGAAAACTGTTTTTT
TRBD2,TRBV7-9,TRBJ2-3,-,CASSLRPNQRETDTQYF,TGTGCCAGCAGCTTAAGACCCAATCAGCGGGAGACAGATACGCAGTATTTT